The rows below give T cell receptor beta chains drawn from one sample of a study of CD8+ T cells in alopecia areata. Assay: immunoSEQ multiplex PCR; the TCRdb copy retains only in-frame clones and omits some. The table shows 200,000 to 250,000 clones, with over 60% occurring only once. The sequences come from CD4+ T cells sorted from blood, collected at week 4, from a patient treated with tofacitinib. The source of these receptors is a human donor with alopecia areata. Each CDR3 is given without its conserved first and last residue.

>TRBV25-1|TRBJ2-3
ASPAHRSAQY
>TRBV6-5|TRBJ2-5
ASSAPHGRGTQY
>TRBV25-1|TRBJ1-1
ASSEFNGGPSGAF
>TRBV20-1|TRBJ2-7
SATAWGIWV
>TRBV7-2|NA
ASSSILRDEQY
>TRBV7-2|TRBJ1-2
ASSLGGWGEHYGYT
>TRBV6-6|TRBJ2-5
ATTPPGGGLQETQY
>TRBV7-2|TRBJ2-5
ASSLDTLSWTGYQETQY
>TRBV30|TRBJ1-1
ASFLPGEGTEAF
>TRBV7-2|TRBJ2-5
ASSLAAGVETQY
>TRBV29-1|TRBJ1-2
SVELGRGIRGYT
>TRBV7-2|TRBJ2-3
ASSYGADTQY
>TRBV6-1|TRBJ2-7
ASSESVYEQY
>TRBV29-1|TRBJ2-3
STVEGGPKETQY
>TRBV7-2|TRBJ1-2
ASSSSRLKGGYT
>TRBV5-1|TRBJ2-5
ASSLATGHTQETQY
>TRBV7-9|TRBJ1-5
ASSENQGSQPQH
>TRBV27|TRBJ1-1
ASRNLGQMNTEAF
>TRBV29-1|TRBJ1-1
SGITGIGEAF
>TRBV19|TRBJ2-1
ASSADFLGSSYNEQF
>TRBV14|TRBJ2-5
ASSPRQVLGTQY
>TRBV5-6|TRBJ2-4
ASSPGIGSFEY
>TRBV7-2|TRBJ2-5
ASTEGGQETQY
>TRBV30|TRBJ1-5
AWSTLTGTRQPQH
>TRBV6-6|TRBJ2-7
ASTSSHEQY
>TRBV7-2|TRBJ2-1
ASSSTGNEQF
>TRBV29-1|TRBJ2-7
SVPGTGRTNEQY
>TRBV5-1|TRBJ2-1
ASRTTGDNEQF
>TRBV29-1|TRBJ1-4
SAADRRSEKLF
>TRBV30|TRBJ1-2
AWTPQRADYGYT
>TRBV7-2|TRBJ2-5
ASSLGRKETQY
>TRBV6-6|TRBJ1-5
ATGDRGREDQPQH
>TRBV27|TRBJ1-6
ASSLEGLYNSPLH
>TRBV10-3|TRBJ2-7
AISDPSGRHEQY
>TRBV4-2|TRBJ2-5
ASSQSRETQY
>TRBV4-3|TRBJ2-1
ASSQFVGAILGEQF
>TRBV29-1|TRBJ2-3
SVGSDSTDTQY
>TRBV19|TRBJ2-7
ASSMRSGGIEIYEQY
>TRBV2|TRBJ2-1
ASKGGPRSYNEQF
>TRBV7-2|TRBJ1-5
ASSLAQGQPQH
>TRBV4-2|TRBJ2-2
ASSQDLPGPGTGELF
>TRBV7-2|TRBJ2-1
ASSRTGHEQF
>TRBV7-9|TRBJ1-2
ASSLGVELFDT
>TRBV6-1|TRBJ1-4
ASTDGATNEKLF
>TRBV30|TRBJ1-1
AWSVLFGNTEAF
>TRBV7-2|TRBJ2-2
ASCQDSGGAFGELF
>TRBV6-5|TRBJ1-2
ASSWGQGPNYGYT